The 4 T cell receptor beta chains presented below share a single source sample, sequenced in a study of metastatic and nonmetastatic thyroid tumors. MiXCR reprocessed the PCR reads for TCRdb. Counted here are under 45,000 clones, roughly 35% occurring once; the ten biggest clones make up 22%. Thyroid surgery took place with no prior treatment in any patient. Specimen: tumor tissue. The source is a female donor with papillary thyroid cancer or a benign thyroid nodule (not recorded which). Some clones in this sample may be carry-over from other donors' samples.

CDR3 amino acids: CSARARVNSYNEQFF. The CDR3 DNA sequence: TGCAGTGCTAGGGCCCGGGTGAACTCCTACAATGAGCAGTTCTTC. The genes are TRBV20-1 and TRBJ2-1; D is undetermined. Germline CDR1 is DFQATT and CDR2 is SNEGSKA (reference sequence). Trimming left V 3 bases short and J 0 bases short, with 12 bases between. The CDR3 has 15 residues.

This clone was seen a few times. V and J are TRBV6-6 and TRBJ2-1, with 9 bases fitting TRBD2. V shed 2 bases, J shed 4 bases, and the junction held 3 bases outside the gene matches. The CDR3 runs to 15 residues. From germline, CDR1 is MNHNY and CDR2 SVGAGI (reference sequence). The CDR3 protein is CASSYASGDYNEQFF. CDR3 DNA sequence: TGTGCCAGCAGTTACGCTAGCGGGGATTACAATGAGCAGTTCTTC.

This chain uses TRBV6-2 or TRBV6-3 with TRBJ2-7; 9 bases are a match to TRBD1. With 2 bases clipped from V and 4 bases from J, the junction kept 12 bases outside the gene matches. Germline CDR1 is MNHEY and CDR2 is SVGEGT. This CDR3 spans 17 amino acids. CDR3 coding DNA: TGTGCCAGCAGTTACACCCTTCAACAGGGGGCGCCTTACGAGCAGTACTTC. Encoded protein: CASSYTLQQGAPYEQYF.

This clone was seen only a few times. This chain connects TRBV2 to TRBJ1-5; D call uncertain. The CDR3 is 13 residues long. Deletions cut 6 bases from V and 0 bases from J, with 6 bases between. Germline CDR1 is SNHLY and CDR2 is FYNNEI. CDR3 sequence (DNA): TGTGCCAGCAGGCGCGATAGCAATCAGCCCCAGCATTTT. It yields the protein CASRRDSNQPQHF.